Below are 29 T cell receptor beta chains sequenced from a single sample in a study of blood T cell repertoires in COVID-19. Produced via immunoSEQ multiplex PCR; TCRdb's table is partial and in-frame only. This table holds a few hundred thousand clones, about 83% found once. Sequences were obtained from peripheral blood. These receptors were taken from a woman aged 50 to 60 with acute or convalescent COVID-19.

The rearrangement uses TRBV5-6 and TRBJ1-5; TRBD1 might be the D (5 bases). Trimming stripped 2 bases from V and 2 bases from J, with 17 bases between. This CDR3 contains 17 residues. Germline V gene lookup returns CDR1 SGHDT and CDR2 YYEEEE. The CDR3 coding sequence is TGTGCCAGCAGCTTATGGCAGGGCCGGTTGGGCAATCAGCCCCAGCATTTT. The encoded protein is CASSLWQGRLGNQPQHF.

The gene calls are TRBV9 and TRBJ2-1, with D perhaps matching TRBD2 (6 bases). Germline CDR1 is SGDLS and CDR2 is YYNGEE. The CDR3 extends over 17 amino acids. V lost 0 bases and J 4 bases, leaving 17 bases between the germline ends. CDR3 sequence: CASSVGTREPLYNEQFF. The DNA of the CDR3 is TGTGCCAGCAGCGTAGGAACACGGGAGCCTCTGTACAATGAGCAGTTCTTC.

The gene calls are TRBV5-1 and TRBJ2-7; 7 bases fit TRBD2. CDR3 length: 15 amino acids. Germline CDR1 reads SGHRS; CDR2 reads YFSETQ. V shed 0 bases and J 2 bases; nucleotides not matched to a gene: 5. In nucleotides, the CDR3 is TGCGCCAGCAGCTTGGTCGGCGGGGGACCCTACGAGCAGTACTTC. It translates to CASSLVGGGPYEQYF. Variable domain in full (rest from reference TRBV5-1 and TRBJ2-7): KAGVTQTPRYLIKTRGQQVTLSCSPISGHRSVSWYQQTPGQGLQFLFEYFSETQRNKGNFPGRFSGRQFSNSRSEMNVSTLELGDSALYLCASSLVGGGPYEQYFGPGTRLTVT.

This chain links TRBV29-1 with TRBJ2-5; the D gene is possibly TRBD1 (6 bases). Germline lookup yields CDR1 SQVTM and CDR2 ANQGSEA. Trimming removed 5 bases at V and 5 bases at J, with 12 bases between. This CDR3 has 12 amino acids. CDR3 sequence: CSVYQGSETQYF. The CDR3 DNA follows: TGCAGCGTTTACCAGGGGTCTGAGACCCAGTACTTC. Looking up the rest from reference TRBV29-1 and TRBJ2-5 gives the full variable domain: SAVISQKPSRDICQRGTSLTIQCQVDSQVTMMFWYRQQPGQSLTLIATANQGSEATYESGFVIDKFPISRPNLTFSTLTVSNMSPEDSSIYLCSVYQGSETQYFGPGTRLLVL.

The rearrangement links TRBV6-5 to TRBJ1-1, with no clear D. Germline V CDR1 and CDR2: MNHEY, SVGAGI. The CDR3 runs to 13 residues. V was pared by 5 bases and J by 1 base, with 8 bases between. The CDR3 loop reads CASSQARNTEAFF. CDR3 DNA: TGTGCCAGCAGTCAGGCCCGGAACACTGAAGCTTTCTTT.

The chain is built from TRBV29-1 and TRBJ2-3; no clear D. Germline CDR1 and CDR2: SQVTM and ANQGSEA. V lost 4 bases and J 5 bases, leaving 10 bases between the germline ends. The CDR3 has 12 residues. The CDR3 reads CSVGLRRDTQYF. For the CDR3, the DNA is TGCAGCGTTGGACTTAGGAGAGATACGCAGTATTTT.

This chain connects TRBV2 to TRBJ2-1, with 9 nucleotides matching TRBD2. Germline V gene sequence: CDR1 SNHLY, CDR2 FYNNEI. Trimming removed 2 bases from V and 8 bases from J; junction bases left unmatched: 7. The CDR3 totals 15 residues. The chain's CDR3 is CASSERLAGRDEQFF. Here the CDR3 DNA reads TGTGCCAGCAGTGAAAGGCTAGCGGGAAGGGATGAGCAGTTCTTC.

This clone has just one count. This chain joins TRBV5-6 and TRBJ2-2; the D gene is possibly TRBD2 (7 bases). The germline gives CDR1 SGHDT, CDR2 YYEEEE. CDR3 length: 16 residues. Trimming left V 4 bases short and J 4 bases short, with 17 bases between. CDR3 DNA: TGTGCCAGCAGCCCCCAGGGGAGGGGGACCACCGGGGAGCTGTTTTTT. Translated, it gives CASSPQGRGTTGELFF.

The chain carries TRBV5-4 and TRBJ2-7, with 7 positions matching TRBD2. The CDR3 covers 13 residues. V shed 2 bases and J 4 bases; nucleotides not matched to a gene: 3. Germline values: CDR1 SGHNT, CDR2 YYREEE (reference sequence). The CDR3 loop is CASSLPGGYEQYF. In nucleotides, the CDR3 is TGTGCCAGCAGCTTACCCGGGGGGTACGAGCAGTACTTC.

The chain uses TRBV27 and TRBJ2-1; no firm D call. The V and J ends lost 5 bases and 8 bases respectively, with 19 bases between them. This CDR3 comprises 15 residues. Germline V gene data show CDR1 as MNHEY and CDR2 as SMNVEV (reference sequence). CDR3 in amino acids: CASSPPPPRKDEQFF. CDR3 nucleotides: TGTGCCAGCAGTCCCCCTCCTCCGAGGAAGGATGAGCAGTTCTTC.

V and J are TRBV9 and TRBJ1-2; D is perhaps TRBD1 (5 bases). This CDR3 is built from 13 residues. Germline CDR1 SGDLS, CDR2 YYNGEE. V was trimmed by 4 bases and J by 0 bases, leaving 7 bases between them. CDR3: CASSQGTNYGYTF. For the CDR3, the DNA is TGTGCCAGCAGCCAGGGAACTAACTATGGCTACACCTTC.

Written as DNA, the CDR3 is TGTGCCATCAGTGACGGGACGAACACCGGGGAGCTGTTTTTT. It translates to CAISDGTNTGELFF. The V and J genes are TRBV10-3 and TRBJ2-2; TRBD2 is a possible D gene (5 bases). Germline V gene sequence: CDR1 ENHRY, CDR2 SYGVKD. The CDR3 has 14 residues. V lost 3 bases, J lost 0 bases, and 5 bases lay in between.

The chain employs TRBV3-1 (or the pseudogene TRBV3-2) and TRBJ2-7; 8 nucleotides align to TRBD1. The germline V gene encodes CDR1 LGHDT and CDR2 YNNKEL (reference sequence). After removal of 0 bases from V and 5 bases from J, the junction contained 15 bases not matched to a gene. The CDR3 consists of 18 residues. CDR3 amino acids: CASSQEVGLRQGTNEQYF. The CDR3 region has the DNA TGTGCCAGCAGCCAAGAAGTGGGGTTGAGACAGGGGACGAACGAGCAGTACTTC.

The chain has TRBV5-4 and TRBJ2-2, with D maybe TRBD2 (5 bases). Trimming took 2 bases from V and 0 from J, leaving 11 bases between them. Per the germline V gene, CDR1 is SGHNT and CDR2 is YYREEE (reference sequence). The CDR3 has 16 residues. This CDR3 is CASSLGGSANTGELFF. The CDR3 DNA is TGTGCCAGCAGCTTAGGTGGGAGCGCGAACACCGGGGAGCTGTTTTTT.

The rearrangement links TRBV19 to TRBJ2-5; tentatively, D is TRBD2 (5 bases). The CDR3 runs to 13 residues. V gave up 5 bases and J gave up 3 bases, with 10 bases separating them. Per germline, CDR1 LNHDA and CDR2 SQIVND (reference sequence). This chain's CDR3 is CASSHLGEETQYF. As DNA, the CDR3 is TGTGCCAGTAGTCATCTCGGGGAAGAGACCCAGTACTTC.

Only one count was recorded for this clone. The DNA for the CDR3 is TGTGCCAGCAGCCCCGGGACAGACCCTAGAGGTGGCTACACCTTC. This encodes CASSPGTDPRGGYTF. This rearrangement joins TRBV7-2 to TRBJ1-2; 7 positions agree with TRBD1. With 5 bases clipped from V and 7 bases from J, the junction kept 13 bases outside the gene matches. Germline V lookup: CDR1 SGHTA, CDR2 FQGNSA. The CDR3 sequence is 15 residues long.

The chain couples TRBV11-2 to TRBJ1-4; 8 bases match TRBD1. V was pared by 4 bases and J by 6 bases, with 4 bases of the junction left unmatched. Per the germline V gene, CDR1 is SGHAT and CDR2 is FQNNGV. The CDR3 is made up of 14 amino acids. In DNA, the CDR3 is TGTGCCAGCAGCTACAGGGGGGCGGATGAAAAACTGTTTTTT. Translation gives CASSYRGADEKLFF.

This chain links TRBV7-2 with TRBJ2-1; a possible D gene is TRBD1 (6 bases). The CDR3 runs to 16 residues. CDR1 and CDR2 (germline): SGHTA, FQGNSA. V lost 0 bases and J lost 3, with 12 bases in between. The CDR3 DNA follows: TGTGCCAGCAGCTTAGCGGGAAGGGGGATCTACAATGAGCAGTTCTTC. Translation: CASSLAGRGIYNEQFF. The full variable domain, rest sourced from reference TRBV7-2 and TRBJ2-1, is GAGVSQSPSNKVTEKGKDVELRCDPISGHTALYWYRQSLGQGLEFLIYFQGNSAPDKSGLPSDRFSAERTGGSVSTLTIQRTQQEDSAVYLCASSLAGRGIYNEQFFGPGTRLTVL.

The rearrangement links TRBV10-1 to TRBJ1-1; 10 positions agree with TRBD1. The CDR3 sequence is 15 residues long. With 5 bases clipped from V and 4 bases from J, the junction kept 7 bases outside the gene matches. Per germline, CDR1 WNHNN and CDR2 SYGVQD (reference sequence). As DNA, the CDR3 is TGCGCCAGCAGTAAACTAGACAGGGGGCTCACTGAAGCTTTCTTT. Residues: CASSKLDRGLTEAFF.

The gene calls are TRBV18 and TRBJ2-7; D possibly corresponds to TRBD2 (5 bases). Trimming took 3 bases from V and 3 from J, leaving 18 bases between them. This CDR3 region has 16 residues. The germline CDR1 and CDR2 sequences are KGHSH and LQKENI. The CDR3 loop is CASSPTTPGIGYEQYF. CDR3 DNA sequence: TGTGCCAGCTCACCGACAACTCCGGGGATTGGCTACGAGCAGTACTTC. Based on the CDR3 plus reference TRBV18 and TRBJ2-7, the full variable domain is NAGVMQNPRHLVRRRGQEARLRCSPMKGHSHVYWYRQLPEEGLKFMVYLQKENIIDESGMPKERFSAEFPKEGPSILRIQQVVRGDSAAYFCASSPTTPGIGYEQYFGPGTRLTVT.

This chain uses TRBV30 with TRBJ1-1; a possible D gene is TRBD1 (5 bases). The CDR3 contains 16 residues. Trimming cost V 3 bases and J 0 bases, with 17 bases left between them. The germline CDR1 and CDR2 sequences are GTSNPN and SVGIG (reference sequence). CDR3 loop: CAWSPLGTGMNTEAFF. For the CDR3, the DNA is TGTGCCTGGAGCCCGTTGGGTACAGGAATGAACACTGAAGCTTTCTTT.

The chain recombines TRBV11-3 with TRBJ2-5; 12 bases fit TRBD2. Trimming took 4 bases from V and 2 from J; bases not matched to a gene: 5. This CDR3 has 16 amino acids. Looked up from germline, CDR1 is SGHNT and CDR2 is YENEEA. The CDR3, as DNA: TGTGCCAGCAGCTCTGGACTAGCGGGATCTCAAGAGACCCAGTACTTC. Translation: CASSSGLAGSQETQYF.

This chain links TRBV5-3 with TRBJ1-3; 7 bases fit TRBD1. TRBV5-3 is classed as an ORF, of uncertain function. This CDR3 spans 15 amino acids. After removal of 0 bases from V and 2 bases from J, the junction contained 2 bases not matched to a gene. CDR3 sequence reads: CARSLGRGTGNTIYF. The DNA of the CDR3 is TGTGCCAGAAGCTTGGGCAGGGGGACTGGAAACACCATATATTTT.

The J gene is TRBJ1-2, the V gene TRBV28; 8 bases line up with TRBD1. The CDR3 is 14 amino acids. V lost 5 bases, J lost 7 bases, and 9 bases stayed unmatched. Germline lookup yields CDR1 MDHEN and CDR2 SYDVKM. The CDR3 DNA sequence: TGTGCCAGCAGTCGAATAACAGGGGGAGGTGGCTACACCTTC. It encodes CASSRITGGGGYTF.

As regards this clone: This sample also contains other DNA sequences that code for the same CDR3. CDR3: CASSLQYEQYF. CDR3 nucleotide sequence: TGTGCCAGCAGCCTCCAGTACGAGCAGTACTTC. The chain joins TRBV11-2 to TRBJ2-7; D gene unclear. Germline V CDR1 and CDR2: SGHAT, FQNNGV. This CDR3 is 11 amino acids long. V lost 5 bases and J lost 4, with 6 bases in between.

DNA for the CDR3: TGCGCCAGCAGCCCCCGACAGGGCTACCTTCTCACCGGGGAGCTGTTTTTT. It translates to CASSPRQGYLLTGELFF. The V call is TRBV4-1, the J call TRBJ2-2; 7 nucleotides agree with TRBD1. Looked up from germline, CDR1 is MGHRA and CDR2 is YSYEKL. This CDR3 is 17 amino acids long. Trimming cost V 4 bases and J 4 bases; bases outside gene matches: 12.

CDR3 sequence (DNA): TGCGCCAGCAGCCAAGGTGCAGGGGCGGGGGGTGGCTACACCTTC. Translation: CASSQGAGAGGGYTF. The V and J genes are TRBV4-3 and TRBJ1-2; possibly TRBD1 for D (6 bases). V lost 1 base to trimming and J lost 7 bases, with 16 bases between them. The CDR3 runs 15 residues. Germline V gene sequence: CDR1 LGHNA, CDR2 YSLEER.

CDR3 residues: CAATLGGTAPDYEQYF. The CDR3 region has the DNA TGTGCCGCGACTTTGGGTGGGACAGCTCCGGACTACGAGCAGTACTTC. This chain uses TRBV28 with TRBJ2-7; 7 bases fit TRBD1. The CDR3 runs to 16 residues. V lost 11 bases and J lost 3; bases outside the gene matches: 19. Germline loops: CDR1 MDHEN, CDR2 SYDVKM. Combining the CDR3 with reference TRBV28 and TRBJ2-7 gives the whole variable domain DVKVTQSSRYLVKRTGEKVFLECVQDMDHENMFWYRQDPGLGLRLIYFSYDVKMKEKGDIPEGYSVSREKKERFSLILESASTNQTSMYLCAATLGGTAPDYEQYFGPGTRLTVT.

V and J are TRBV6-5 and TRBJ1-5, with a possible D match to TRBD1 (6 bases). V shed 5 bases and J shed 4 bases, with 6 bases lying between them. This CDR3 has 12 amino acids. Per the germline V gene, CDR1 is MNHEY and CDR2 is SVGAGI. CDR3 sequence: CASSTGNQPQHF. In DNA, the CDR3 is TGTGCCAGCAGTACAGGGAATCAGCCCCAGCATTTT.